The 21 T cell receptor beta chains below were found in one sample sequenced in a study of blood T cell repertoires in COVID-19 (dated by TCRdb to about 2020). The library was produced with the immunoSEQ multiplex PCR assay. The clones in this table, taken by TCRdb from immuneACCESS, are in-frame only. Not every clone is retained; where verified, under half of the shortfall comes from an unresolved V gene, and the cause of the rest is unknown. The sample table shows approximately 200,000 clones, and 88% are seen once. The ten largest account for less than 3.5% of the sample. The material sequenced was peripheral blood. The receptors were sampled from a woman between 55 and 75 years old with acute or convalescent COVID-19.

The rearrangement uses TRBV7-6 and TRBJ2-7; TRBD1 matches 8 bases. V was clipped by 5 bases and J by 4 bases; unmatched bases: 7. Germline V CDR1 and CDR2: SGHVS, FNYEAQ. This CDR3 contains 14 residues. The CDR3 bases are TGTGCCAGCAGCCCAGGGACAGGATCGTACGAGCAGTACTTC. Its translation is CASSPGTGSYEQYF.

The rearrangement links TRBV30 to TRBJ1-2; 8 bases are a match to TRBD1. After removal of 3 bases from V and 11 bases from J, the junction contained 17 bases not matched to a gene. Germline CDR1 GTSNPN, CDR2 SVGIG (reference sequence). CDR3 size: 15 residues. The CDR3 DNA sequence: TGTGCCTGGAGCCAGACAGGGGCCTCACTCCACGGTTACACCTTC. Protein product: CAWSQTGASLHGYTF. Complete variable domain (other parts from reference TRBV30 and TRBJ1-2): SQTIHQWPATLVQPVGSPLSLECTVEGTSNPNLYWYRQAAGRGLQLLFYSVGIGQISSEVPQNLSASRPQDRQFILSSKKLLLSDSGFYLCAWSQTGASLHGYTFGSGTRLTVV.

The chain recombines TRBV9 with TRBJ2-2, with TRBD2 identical over 10 bases. This CDR3 region has 16 residues. The V gene's germline CDR1 is SGDLS and CDR2 YYNGEE. The J segment lost 4 bases and the V segment lost 0 bases, leaving 3 bases of the junction unmatched. Written as DNA, the CDR3 is TGTGCCAGCAGCGTAGGCCTAGCGGGGGCCACCGGGGAGCTGTTTTTT. Translating it yields CASSVGLAGATGELFF.

The chain combines TRBV21-1 with TRBJ2-3; TRBD2 was called by the table and not checked on the DNA. TRBV21-1 is an annotated pseudogene. CDR3 length: 12 amino acids. CDR3 nucleotides: TGTGCCACCCCGTCCGCGGTCGATACGCAGTATTTT. This sequence encodes CATPSAVDTQYF.

The chain couples TRBV10-1 to TRBJ1-5; D remains ambiguous. The V gene's germline CDR1 is WNHNN and CDR2 SYGVQD (reference sequence). This CDR3 is 13 amino acids long. V gave up 0 bases and J gave up 7 bases, with 7 bases separating them. CDR3 DNA: TGCGCCAGCAGTGAGTCGTTCGGGCAGCCCCAGCATTTT. It codes for CASSESFGQPQHF.

The chain carries TRBV7-9 and TRBJ2-3, with 8 bases fitting TRBD2. This CDR3 region has 15 residues. CDR1 is SEHNR, CDR2 FQNEAQ, per germline (reference sequence). With V trimmed by 3 bases and J by 1 base, 3 bases remained unmatched. The CDR3 nucleotides are TGTGCCAGCAGCTTCTCGGGGGGGGGCACAGATACGCAGTATTTT. Protein sequence: CASSFSGGGTDTQYF. The whole variable domain, remainder taken from reference TRBV7-9 and TRBJ2-3, is DTGVSQNPRHKITKRGQNVTFRCDPISEHNRLYWYRQTLGQGPEFLTYFQNEAQLEKSRLLSDRFSAERPKGSFSTLEIQRTEQGDSAMYLCASSFSGGGTDTQYFGPGTRLTVL.

The rearrangement joins TRBV29-1 to TRBJ1-1; 8 bases match TRBD1. Unmatched junction bases numbered 10, after V lost 6 bases and J lost 4 bases. This CDR3 region has 14 residues. CDR1 and CDR2 (germline): SQVTM, ANQGSEA. The CDR3 bases are TGCAGCGTCAGATCAGGGGGCTTGGGCACTGAAGCTTTCTTT. It codes for CSVRSGGLGTEAFF.

The rearrangement links TRBV10-3 to TRBJ1-1, with D tentatively TRBD1 (5 bases). This CDR3 comprises 14 residues. Germline CDR1 reads ENHRY; CDR2 reads SYGVKD. V lost 2 bases and J lost 5, with 12 bases in between. This chain's CDR3 is CAISEVWGETEAFF. The CDR3, as DNA: TGTGCCATCAGTGAGGTCTGGGGGGAGACTGAAGCTTTCTTT.

This sequence joins TRBV14 and TRBJ2-7; TRBD2 matches at 13 bases. J lost 4 bases, V lost 1 base, and 7 bases had no gene match. This CDR3 has 17 residues. The germline gives CDR1 SGHDN, CDR2 FVKESK. The CDR3 sequence: CASSQGLAGGVLYEQYF. The CDR3 bases are TGTGCCAGCAGCCAAGGACTAGCGGGGGGCGTATTGTACGAGCAGTACTTC. The full variable domain, its missing parts supplied by reference TRBV14 and TRBJ2-7, is EAGVTQFPSHSVIEKGQTVTLRCDPISGHDNLYWYRRVMGKEIKFLLHFVKESKQDESGMPNNRFLAERTGGTYSTLKVQPAELEDSGVYFCASSQGLAGGVLYEQYFGPGTRLTVT.

The rearrangement links TRBV27 to TRBJ1-2, with 8 bases lining up with TRBD1. CDR3 length: 16 amino acids. Germline trimming cut 5 bases from V and 4 bases from J; bases unmatched to any gene: 12. CDR1 and CDR2 from the germline V gene are MNHEY and SMNVEV (reference sequence). CDR3 nucleotides: TGTGCCAGCAGTACCCGAGGACAGGGATTTACCTATGGCTACACCTTC. As protein: CASSTRGQGFTYGYTF.

The chain carries TRBV6-5 and TRBJ2-1; D gene uncertain. The length of the CDR3 is 11 residues. In germline, CDR1 is MNHEY, CDR2 SVGAGI. Trimming cost V 10 bases and J 7 bases, with 11 bases left between them. The CDR3 here is CAMRSENEQFF. CDR3 bases: TGTGCCATGCGGTCGGAGAATGAGCAGTTCTTC.

This sequence joins TRBV29-1 and TRBJ1-2, with D unclear. V lost 0 bases and J lost 8, with 10 bases in between. Looked up from germline, CDR1 is SQVTM and CDR2 is ANQGSEA. This CDR3 region has 12 residues. The CDR3 nucleotides are TGCAGCGTTGAAGATCCCGGGGTGGGCTACACCTTC. Protein: CSVEDPGVGYTF.

The chain employs TRBV3-1 (or the pseudogene TRBV3-2) and TRBJ2-5; TRBD2 matches at 9 bases. With V trimmed by 6 bases and J by 5 bases, 22 bases remained unmatched. Germline assignment: CDR1 LGHDT and CDR2 YNNKEL (reference sequence). This CDR3 region has 19 residues. The CDR3 loop is CASSPPLLTSGKRWETQYF. CDR3 nucleotides: TGTGCCAGCAGTCCTCCCCTCTTGACTAGCGGAAAGCGCTGGGAGACCCAGTACTTC.

This chain uses TRBV7-2 with TRBJ2-7; TRBD2 matches at 14 bases. The CDR3 is 20 amino acids. The V gene's germline CDR1 is SGHTA and CDR2 FQGNSA. V lost 0 bases, J lost 1 base, and 11 bases stayed unmatched. CDR3 bases: TGTGCCAGCAGCTTAGCTCCTCCGGGACTAGCGGGAGTAGGATCCTACGAGCAGTACTTC. It is translated as CASSLAPPGLAGVGSYEQYF.

The gene calls are TRBV29-1 and TRBJ2-7; 15 nucleotides match TRBD2. V trimming: 6 bases; J trimming: 5 bases; junction bases outside the gene matches: 11. The germline CDR1 and CDR2 sequences are SQVTM and ANQGSEA. The CDR3 is made up of 16 amino acids. CDR3 sequence: CSVSGTSGRTVDEQYF. The DNA for the CDR3 is TGCAGCGTCTCCGGGACTAGCGGGAGGACAGTCGACGAGCAGTACTTC.

This clone was counted between two and nine times. The chain combines TRBV19 with TRBJ1-6, with D unresolved. With 4 bases removed from V and 7 bases from J, the gap between germline ends came to 11 bases. The CDR3 covers 14 residues. The germline V gene encodes CDR1 LNHDA and CDR2 SQIVND (reference sequence). The CDR3 loop reads CASSTLRGNSPLHF. CDR3 coding DNA: TGTGCCAGTAGTACTTTAAGAGGGAATTCACCCCTCCACTTT.

V usage is TRBV28 and J usage is TRBJ2-3; 14 nucleotides line up with TRBD2. The ends lost 8 bases at V and 6 bases at J; junction bases unmatched: 28. Germline loops: CDR1 MDHEN, CDR2 SYDVKM. The CDR3 contains 22 residues. Here the CDR3 reads CASLSRDRGLAGAWKYRDTQYF. The CDR3 coding sequence is TGTGCCAGCCTCTCGCGAGACAGGGGACTAGCGGGAGCATGGAAGTACAGGGATACGCAGTATTTT.

The V gene is TRBV20-1, the J gene TRBJ2-1, with D maybe TRBD1 (6 bases). CDR1 DFQATT and CDR2 SNEGSKA come from the germline V gene (reference sequence). Trimming left V 3 bases short and J 8 bases short, with 11 bases between. The CDR3 is made up of 12 amino acids. The chain's CDR3 is CSASFRGHEQFF. As DNA, the CDR3 is TGCAGTGCTAGTTTCAGGGGACATGAGCAGTTCTTC.

The chain combines TRBV14 with TRBJ2-3, with TRBD1 as a possible D gene (7 bases). The V and J ends lost 6 bases and 2 bases respectively, with 18 bases between them. This CDR3 contains 16 residues. CDR1 and CDR2 (germline): SGHDN, FVKESK. As DNA, the CDR3 is TGTGCCAGCAGTCAGGGGGGATCGGGAGTCACAGATACGCAGTATTTT. Translation: CASSQGGSGVTDTQYF.

The rearrangement links TRBV6-5 to TRBJ1-5, with D maybe TRBD1 (5 bases). The V gene lost 5 bases and the J gene lost 2 bases, with 10 bases spanning the gap. Per the germline V gene, CDR1 is MNHEY and CDR2 is SVGAGI. There are 14 residues in the CDR3. The CDR3 DNA sequence: TGTGCCAGCAGTCTCACAGGTCGCAATCAGCCCCAGCATTTT. As protein: CASSLTGRNQPQHF.

The rearrangement uses TRBV7-3 and TRBJ1-2, with TRBD1 as a possible D gene (5 bases). The CDR3 is made up of 15 amino acids. The germline CDR1 and CDR2 sequences are SGHTA and FQGTGA. Trimming removed 7 bases from V and 8 bases from J, with 23 bases in between. The CDR3 coding sequence is TGTGCCAGCACCCCCTCCCCCCAGGGCAAGTACGGCTACACCTTC. Translation: CASTPSPQGKYGYTF. Combining the CDR3 with reference TRBV7-3 and TRBJ1-2 gives the whole variable domain GAGVSQTPSNKVTEKGKYVELRCDPISGHTALYWYRQSLGQGPEFLIYFQGTGAADDSGLPNDRFFAVRPEGSVSTLKIQRTERGDSAVYLCASTPSPQGKYGYTFGSGTRLTVV.